The 12 T cell receptor beta chains given below trace back to one sample, sequenced in a study of PD-1 blockade in classical Hodgkin lymphoma. Profiled with immunoSEQ multiplex PCR; TCRdb holds only in-frame clones, not every one. The sample includes roughly 14,000 clones, 80% to 85% of them seen just once. Following autologous stem cell transplantation, relapse occurred in every patient, and exposure to brentuximab vedotin varied. The sequences come from peripheral blood mononuclear cells (PBMCs), collected at baseline. All receptors come from a human donor with classical Hodgkin lymphoma.

This clone has more than one count but fewer than ten. The chain uses TRBV27 and TRBJ2-2; D not resolved. V lost 0 bases, J lost 3 bases, and 11 bases lay in between. Germline V gives CDR1 MNHEY, CDR2 SMNVEV (reference sequence). The CDR3 has 16 residues. CDR3 bases: TGTGCCAGCAGTTTATCGTCGGCTCTCCACACCGGGGAGCTGTTTTTT. Encoded protein: CASSLSSALHTGELFF.

V usage is TRBV6-6 and J usage is TRBJ2-2, with D perhaps assigned TRBD1 or TRBD2 (6 bases each). Trimming took 0 bases from V and 6 from J, leaving 14 bases between them. The length of the CDR3 is 16 residues. Per the germline V gene, CDR1 is MNHNY and CDR2 is SVGAGI (reference sequence). CDR3 nucleotide sequence: TGTGCCAGCAGTTACTCGGGGGGCGCCGGGGCCGGGGAGCTGTTTTTT. Translating it yields CASSYSGGAGAGELFF.

The chain joins TRBV12-5 to TRBJ2-2, with 9 nucleotides matching TRBD1. CDR1 is LGHNT, CDR2 FRNRAP, per germline. This CDR3 has 19 residues. Losses at the gene ends were 6 bases for V and 0 bases for J; bases not matched to a gene: 14. The CDR3 loop reads CASGRPLGTGRTNTGELFF. The CDR3, as DNA: TGTGCTAGTGGCCGACCTCTCGGGACAGGGAGAACGAACACCGGGGAGCTGTTTTTT.

This rearrangement joins TRBV7-9 to TRBJ1-1; D gene unclear. The CDR3 extends over 12 amino acids. The ends were cut back, 5 bases at V and 4 bases at J, with 8 bases in the middle. Germline V lookup: CDR1 SEHNR, CDR2 FQNEAQ (reference sequence). CDR3 coding DNA: TGTGCCAGCAGCGCCAGAAGCACTGAAGCTTTCTTT. Translation gives CASSARSTEAFF.

The chain combines TRBV18 with TRBJ2-3; 9 bases fit TRBD2. V shed 5 bases, J shed 7 bases, and the junction held 10 bases outside the gene matches. The CDR3 has 15 residues. CDR1 and CDR2 (germline): KGHSH, LQKENI. CDR3 nucleotides: TGTGCCAGCTCAGGGGCAGCGGGGGGTCAAAATACGCAGTATTTT. Its translation is CASSGAAGGQNTQYF. Supplemented by reference TRBV18 and TRBJ2-3, the full variable domain reads NAGVMQNPRHLVRRRGQEARLRCSPMKGHSHVYWYRQLPEEGLKFMVYLQKENIIDESGMPKERFSAEFPKEGPSILRIQQVVRGDSAAYFCASSGAAGGQNTQYFGPGTRLTVL.

The chain combines TRBV19 with TRBJ2-2; 8 bases agree with TRBD2. Germline CDR1 reads LNHDA; CDR2 reads SQIVND (reference sequence). V lost 5 bases, J lost 1 base, and 6 bases stayed unmatched. This CDR3 is 16 amino acids long. Here the CDR3 reads CASSLPGGMNTGELFF. The CDR3 DNA is TGTGCCAGTAGTCTCCCGGGGGGGATGAACACCGGGGAGCTGTTTTTT.

The chain uses TRBV7-2 and TRBJ1-1; D is undetermined. The CDR3 contains 14 residues. V lost 1 base and J 1 base, leaving 7 bases between the germline ends. CDR1 SGHTA and CDR2 FQGNSA come from the germline V gene. CDR3 in DNA: TGTGCCAGCAGCTTAGGGCAGCGGAACACTGAAGCTTTCTTT. It specifies CASSLGQRNTEAFF.

The count of this clone is one. The chain recombines TRBV28 with TRBJ1-4; TRBD1 is a possible D gene (5 bases). Trimming took off 6 bases at V and 3 bases at J, with 20 bases between the two ends. Germline V CDR1 and CDR2: MDHEN, SYDVKM. There are 17 residues in the CDR3. The DNA for the CDR3 is TGTGCCAGCAGGGGCCCGGGACCGATCAGGGCTAATGAAAAACTGTTTTTT. As protein: CASRGPGPIRANEKLFF.

The rearrangement joins TRBV19 to TRBJ2-3; D not resolved. V gave up 4 bases and J gave up 6 bases, with 11 bases separating them. Germline-derived CDR1 and CDR2 are LNHDA and SQIVND (reference sequence). This CDR3 has 13 residues. CDR3 in amino acids: CASSRLTLDTQYF. CDR3 nucleotides: TGTGCCAGTAGTAGGTTGACGTTGGATACGCAGTATTTT.

The CDR3 region is CASSLGDRGSYEQYF. In DNA form, the CDR3 reads TGTGCCAGCAGCTTGGGGGACCGGGGCTCCTACGAGCAGTACTTC. This chain links TRBV5-5 with TRBJ2-7, with D possibly being TRBD1 or TRBD2 (5 bases each). Between the trimmed V and J ends, which lost 0 bases and 0 bases, there was a span of 10 bases. Germline lookup yields CDR1 SGHKS and CDR2 YYEKEE (reference sequence). CDR3 length equals 15 residues. Combining the CDR3 with reference TRBV5-5 and TRBJ2-7 gives the whole variable domain DAGVTQSPTHLIKTRGQQVTLRCSPISGHKSVSWYQQVLGQGPQFIFQYYEKEERGRGNFPDRFSARQFPNYSSELNVNALLLGDSALYLCASSLGDRGSYEQYFGPGTRLTVT.

The V gene is TRBV6-5, the J gene TRBJ2-1; maybe TRBD1 (5 bases). The CDR3 is 14 residues long. Germline assignment: CDR1 MNHEY and CDR2 SVGAGI. V gave up 1 base and J gave up 6 bases, with 10 bases separating them. In nucleotides, the CDR3 is TGTGCCAGCAGTTACTTCGATCAGGGCAATGAGCAGTTCTTC. Its translation: CASSYFDQGNEQFF.

The chain uses TRBV18 and TRBJ2-1; the match to TRBD2 covers 9 bases. This CDR3 region has 15 residues. Trimming at V came to 2 bases and at J to 6 bases, leaving 5 bases not matched to a gene. Looked up from germline, CDR1 is KGHSH and CDR2 is LQKENI. The CDR3 bases are TGTGCCAGCTCACCATGGCGGGAGGGCCGCAATGAGCAGTTCTTC. It is translated as CASSPWREGRNEQFF.